The clone carrying this T cell receptor (beta chain) has a count of ten or more. Its target is not known. This sample stems from a study of CD8 T cells in ankylosing spondylitis. Study conclusions and caveats: Existing reports had already noted some motif variants in reactive arthritis synovial fluid and blood. A TCR beta motif of eight highly homologous variants appeared characteristic of ankylosing spondylitis blood. It was reported that disease-linked clones were significantly enriched in matched ankylosing spondylitis synovial fluid.

Trimming took 5 bases from V and 3 from J, leaving 15 bases between them. This CDR3 contains 14 residues. Germline V CDR1 and CDR2: DFQATT, SNEGSKA (reference sequence). The TCR beta libraries were generated through quantitative 5'-RACE incorporating molecular barcodes. TCRdb passed the 5' RACE reads through MiXCR, listing each CDR3 protein once. The table lists more than 95,000 distinct CDR3 sequences, roughly 8.3% of them singletons. The sample comprised blood, either unsorted or a sorted T cell fraction (not recorded which). The receptor was derived from a male donor with ankylosing spondylitis or in good health (not recorded which). The chain links TRBV20-1 to TRBJ2-3; D possibly corresponds to TRBD2 (7 bases). CDR3: CSAGGGSSTDTQYF. CDR3 in DNA: TGCAGTGCTGGGGGCGGGAGTTCAACAGATACGCAGTATTTT.